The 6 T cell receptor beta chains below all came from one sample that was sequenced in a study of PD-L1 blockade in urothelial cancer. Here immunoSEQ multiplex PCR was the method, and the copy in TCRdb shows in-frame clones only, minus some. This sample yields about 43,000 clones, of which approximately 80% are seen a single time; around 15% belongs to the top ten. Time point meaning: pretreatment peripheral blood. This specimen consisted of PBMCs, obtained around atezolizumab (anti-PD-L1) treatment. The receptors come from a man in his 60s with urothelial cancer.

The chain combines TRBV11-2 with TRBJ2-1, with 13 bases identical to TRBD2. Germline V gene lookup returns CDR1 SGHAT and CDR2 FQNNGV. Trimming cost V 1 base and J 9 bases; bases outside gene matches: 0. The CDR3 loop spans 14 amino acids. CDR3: CASSLGLAGGEQFF. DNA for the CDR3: TGTGCCAGCAGCTTAGGACTAGCGGGAGGTGAGCAGTTCTTC.

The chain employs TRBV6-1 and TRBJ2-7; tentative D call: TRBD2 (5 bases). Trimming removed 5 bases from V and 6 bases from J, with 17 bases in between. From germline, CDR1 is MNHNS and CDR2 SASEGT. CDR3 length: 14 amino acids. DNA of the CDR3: TGTGCCAGCAGTCCAAAAGGTGTGCGGGCCGAGCAGTACTTC. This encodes CASSPKGVRAEQYF.

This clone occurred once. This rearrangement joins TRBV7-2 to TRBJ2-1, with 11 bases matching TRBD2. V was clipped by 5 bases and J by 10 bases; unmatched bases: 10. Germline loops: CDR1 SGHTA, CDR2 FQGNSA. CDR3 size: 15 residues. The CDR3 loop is CASSVERLAGKEQFF. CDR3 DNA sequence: TGTGCCAGCAGCGTAGAGAGACTAGCGGGGAAGGAGCAGTTCTTC.

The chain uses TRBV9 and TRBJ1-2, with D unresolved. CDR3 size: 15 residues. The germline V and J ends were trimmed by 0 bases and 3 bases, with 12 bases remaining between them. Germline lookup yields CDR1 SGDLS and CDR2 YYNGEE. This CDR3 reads CASSVVVRPDYGYTF. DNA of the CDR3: TGTGCCAGCAGCGTAGTTGTTCGTCCTGACTATGGCTACACCTTC.

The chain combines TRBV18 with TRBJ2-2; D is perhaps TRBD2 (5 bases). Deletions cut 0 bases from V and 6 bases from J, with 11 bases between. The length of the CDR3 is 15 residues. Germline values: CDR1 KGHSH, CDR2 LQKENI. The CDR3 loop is CASSPPGRAAGELFF. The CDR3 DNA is TGTGCCAGCTCACCACCAGGCAGAGCGGCCGGGGAGCTGTTTTTT. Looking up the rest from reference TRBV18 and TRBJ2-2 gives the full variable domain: NAGVMQNPRHLVRRRGQEARLRCSPMKGHSHVYWYRQLPEEGLKFMVYLQKENIIDESGMPKERFSAEFPKEGPSILRIQQVVRGDSAAYFCASSPPGRAAGELFFGEGSRLTVL.

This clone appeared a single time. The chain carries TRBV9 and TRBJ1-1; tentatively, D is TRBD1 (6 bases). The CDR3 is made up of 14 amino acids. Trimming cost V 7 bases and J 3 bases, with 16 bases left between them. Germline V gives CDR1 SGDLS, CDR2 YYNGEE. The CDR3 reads CASGGREGDTEAFF. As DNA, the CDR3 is TGTGCCAGCGGGGGGCGGGAGGGTGACACTGAAGCTTTCTTT.